Listed here are 9 T cell receptor beta chains from one sample, sequenced in a study of cytomegalovirus exposure and HLA in healthy donors. Vbeta (60) and Jbeta (13) primers were used in the PCR. The data were produced by immunoSEQ multiplex PCR, yet TCRdb's version contains in-frame clones alone and is incomplete. Its clone listing holds under 150,000 clones. The sequenced sample was PBMCs. The receptors come from a woman aged 60 to 75 in good health and CMV-seronegative.

This chain uses TRBV11-2 with TRBJ2-7, with TRBD2 identical over 9 bases. The length of the CDR3 is 17 residues. Germline lookup yields CDR1 SGHAT and CDR2 FQNNGV. V dropped 4 bases and J dropped 1; count of bases not matched to a gene: 11. The CDR3 DNA is TGTGCCAGCAGCTCTAGGCAGGCGGGGGGGCGGTCCTACGAGCAGTACTTC. As protein: CASSSRQAGGRSYEQYF.

The J gene is TRBJ2-7, the V gene TRBV7-9; perhaps TRBD1 as D (5 bases). The ends were cut back, 5 bases at V and 6 bases at J, with 14 bases in the middle. The CDR3 totals 13 residues. Germline loops: CDR1 SEHNR, CDR2 FQNEAQ (reference sequence). CDR3 in DNA: TGTGCCAGCAGCCCCCTGGGGCCGGCCGAGCAGTACTTC. Translating it yields CASSPLGPAEQYF.

This rearrangement joins TRBV7-8 to TRBJ1-1; D ambiguous. V lost 8 bases, J lost 0 bases, and 19 bases lay in between. Germline V gene sequence: CDR1 SGHVS, CDR2 FQNEAQ. The CDR3 runs 16 residues. The DNA for the CDR3 is TGTGCCAGCGAGTCACGGACTGAACACATGAACACTGAAGCTTTCTTT. It encodes CASESRTEHMNTEAFF.

V and J are TRBV18 and TRBJ1-5; the D gene is possibly TRBD1 (6 bases). CDR1 and CDR2 from the germline V gene are KGHSH and LQKENI. V was trimmed by 1 base and J by 6 bases, leaving 13 bases between them. CDR3 length: 15 residues. The CDR3 DNA reads as TGTGCCAGCTCACCACAGGCGGGGGCGGTTCAGCCCCAGCATTTT. As protein: CASSPQAGAVQPQHF.

The rearrangement joins TRBV11-1 to TRBJ1-4; D possibly corresponds to TRBD1 (6 bases). The length of the CDR3 is 13 residues. Germline assignment: CDR1 SGHAT and CDR2 FQDESV (reference sequence). The V gene lost 3 bases and the J gene lost 5 bases, with 7 bases spanning the gap. In DNA form, the CDR3 reads TGTGCCAGCAGCTTCACAGGGAATGAAAAACTGTTTTTT. Its translation: CASSFTGNEKLFF.

The CDR3 DNA reads as TGTGCCAGTAGTATCCTAGCGGGAGGATCTACCGGGGAGCTGTTTTTT. Encoded protein: CASSILAGGSTGELFF. V is TRBV19 and J is TRBJ2-2; 11 bases agree with TRBD2. CDR1 and CDR2 from the germline V gene are LNHDA and SQIVND (reference sequence). V shed 3 bases, J shed 5 bases, and the junction held 5 bases outside the gene matches. This CDR3 has 16 residues.

The CDR3 nucleotides are TGTGCCAGCAGTGAAGCGGGCAGGGGGCGCCCAAATGAGCAGTTCTTC. Protein product: CASSEAGRGRPNEQFF. This chain connects TRBV6-1 to TRBJ2-1; 8 bases fit TRBD1. Germline assignment: CDR1 MNHNS and CDR2 SASEGT. The CDR3 spans 16 residues. The junction had 8 bases not matched to a gene; V was cut back by 0 bases and J by 7 bases.

About this clone itself: The junction and the germline gene differ at one end; a read error may be behind it. The identical CDR3 is also encoded by other nucleotide sequences in the sample. This chain uses TRBV2 with TRBJ1-5; D may be TRBD1 (6 bases). The CDR3 runs 12 residues. Per the germline V gene, CDR1 is SNHLY and CDR2 is FYNNEI. The CDR3 reads CASRRGGMPQHF. The CDR3 region has the DNA TGTGCTAGCAGGAGGGGGGGCATGCCCCAGCATTTT. Full variable domain (remainder filled in from reference TRBV2 and TRBJ1-5): EPEVTQTPSHQVTQMGQEVILRCVPISNHLYFYWYRQILGQKVEFLVSFYNNEISEKSEIFDDQFSVERPDGSNFTLKIRSTKLEDSAMYFCASRRGGMPQHFGDGTRLSIL.

The chain employs TRBV28 and TRBJ2-3; 9 bases are shared with TRBD1. The germline V gene encodes CDR1 MDHEN and CDR2 SYDVKM. The J segment lost 0 bases and the V segment lost 6 bases, leaving 4 bases of the junction unmatched. The CDR3 spans 15 residues. The CDR3 bases are TGTGCCAGCAGACGGACAGGGGTCAGCACAGATACGCAGTATTTT. Translation: CASRRTGVSTDTQYF.